The T cell receptor (beta chain) under discussion was sequenced for a study of identical twins. Study-wide results and limits: Fewer insertions characterized abundant cord blood beta clonotypes, whereas memory repertoires showed none. Out-of-frame alpha sequences shared by twins showed excess low generation probability. Cross-sectional statistical analysis was relied on for the conclusions, without the same donors being followed.

This clonotype was counted many times. Its specificity is unknown. This CDR3 spans 14 amino acids. Per germline, CDR1 SQVTM and CDR2 ANQGSEA. The V gene end was trimmed by 6 bases and the J gene end by 6 bases; junction bases not matched to a gene: 14. cDNA carried unique molecular identifiers, and a universal primer site was added by template switching. TCRdb called the 5' RACE reads again in MiXCR, with one record for every CDR3 protein. The sample records some 100,000 distinct CDR3 sequences, 5.9% being singletons. Input material: memory T cells sorted from blood. The sequence came from a woman aged 45-59 years in good health. V is TRBV29-1 and J is TRBJ2-7, with 7 bases aligning to TRBD1. The chain's CDR3 is CSVAPTGKVGEQYF. CDR3 in DNA: TGCAGCGTGGCCCCGACAGGGAAAGTTGGCGAGCAGTACTTC.